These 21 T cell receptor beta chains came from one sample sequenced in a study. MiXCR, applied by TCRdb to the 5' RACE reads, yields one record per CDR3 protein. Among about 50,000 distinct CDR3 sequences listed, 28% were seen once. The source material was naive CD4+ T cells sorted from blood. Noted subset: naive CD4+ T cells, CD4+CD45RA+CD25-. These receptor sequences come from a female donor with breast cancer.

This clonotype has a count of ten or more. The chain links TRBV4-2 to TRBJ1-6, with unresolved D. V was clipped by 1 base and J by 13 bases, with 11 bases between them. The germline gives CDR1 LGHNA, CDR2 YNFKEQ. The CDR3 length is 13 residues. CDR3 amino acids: CASSQGRGSPLHF. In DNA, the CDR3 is TGTGCCAGCAGCCAAGGAAGAGGTTCGCCCCTCCACTTT.

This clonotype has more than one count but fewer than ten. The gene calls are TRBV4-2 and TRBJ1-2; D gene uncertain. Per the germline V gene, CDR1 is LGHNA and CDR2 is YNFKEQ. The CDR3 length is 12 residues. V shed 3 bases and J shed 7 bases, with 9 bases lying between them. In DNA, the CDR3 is TGTGCCAGCAGCCACCCTGCGCGTGGCTACACCTTC. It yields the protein CASSHPARGYTF.

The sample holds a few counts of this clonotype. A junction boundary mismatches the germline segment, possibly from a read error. The CDR3 DNA is TGTGCTAGCAGCTTAGCGTTCGGCGAGACCCAGTACTTC. This sequence encodes CASSLAFGETQYF. The V call is TRBV7-7, the J call TRBJ2-5; D is perhaps TRBD2 (5 bases). In germline, CDR1 is SSHAT, CDR2 FNYEAQ (reference sequence). The CDR3 spans 13 residues.

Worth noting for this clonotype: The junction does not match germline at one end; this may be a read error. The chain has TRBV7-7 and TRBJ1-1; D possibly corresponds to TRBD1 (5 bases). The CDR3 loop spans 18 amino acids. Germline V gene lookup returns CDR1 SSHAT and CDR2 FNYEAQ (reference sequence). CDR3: CASSFVLSGGRVDTEAFF. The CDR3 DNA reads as TGTGCTAGCAGCTTCGTGCTATCGGGGGGTAGGGTGGACACTGAAGCTTTCTTT.

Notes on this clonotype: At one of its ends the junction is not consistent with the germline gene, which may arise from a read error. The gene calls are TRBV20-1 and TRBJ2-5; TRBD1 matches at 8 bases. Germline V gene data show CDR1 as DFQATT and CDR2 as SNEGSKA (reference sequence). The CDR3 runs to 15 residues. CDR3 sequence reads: CSTRDHDRGSETQYF. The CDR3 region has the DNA TGCAGTACTAGAGATCATGACAGGGGTAGTGAGACCCAGTACTTC.

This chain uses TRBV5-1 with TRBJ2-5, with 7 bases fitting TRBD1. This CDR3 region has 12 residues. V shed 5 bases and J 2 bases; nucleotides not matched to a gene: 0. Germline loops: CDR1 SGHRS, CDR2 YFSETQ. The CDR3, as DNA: TGCGCCAGCAGGACAGGGCAAGAGACCCAGTACTTC. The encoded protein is CASRTGQETQYF.

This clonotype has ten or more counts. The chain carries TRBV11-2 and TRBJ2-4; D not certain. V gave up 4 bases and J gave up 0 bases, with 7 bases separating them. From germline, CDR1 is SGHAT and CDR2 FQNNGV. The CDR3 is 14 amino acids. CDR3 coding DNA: TGTGCCAGCAGCTCCAGGCTAGCCAAAAACATTCAGTACTTC. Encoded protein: CASSSRLAKNIQYF.

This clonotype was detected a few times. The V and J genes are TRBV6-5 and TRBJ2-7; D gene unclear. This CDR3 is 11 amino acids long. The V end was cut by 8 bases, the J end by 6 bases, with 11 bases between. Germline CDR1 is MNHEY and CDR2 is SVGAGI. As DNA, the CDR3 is TGTGCCAGCCCTACCGAGGTCGAGCAGTACTTC. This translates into CASPTEVEQYF.

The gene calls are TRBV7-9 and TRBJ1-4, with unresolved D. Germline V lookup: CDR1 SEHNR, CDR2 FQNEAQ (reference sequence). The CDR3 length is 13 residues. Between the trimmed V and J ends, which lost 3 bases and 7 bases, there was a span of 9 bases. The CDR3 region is CASSFGVGEKLFF. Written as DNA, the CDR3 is TGTGCCAGCAGCTTTGGAGTAGGTGAAAAACTGTTTTTT.

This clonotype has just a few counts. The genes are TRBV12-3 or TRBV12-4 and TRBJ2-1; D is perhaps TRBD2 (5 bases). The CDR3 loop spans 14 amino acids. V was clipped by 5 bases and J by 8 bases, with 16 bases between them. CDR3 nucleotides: TGTGCCAGCAGTCCACCGGGGTACCGGGATGAGCAGTTCTTC. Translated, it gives CASSPPGYRDEQFF.

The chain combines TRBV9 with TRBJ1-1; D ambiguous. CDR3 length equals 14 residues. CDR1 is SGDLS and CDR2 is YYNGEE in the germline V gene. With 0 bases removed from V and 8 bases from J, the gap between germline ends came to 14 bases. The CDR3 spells CASSVAAQTREAFF. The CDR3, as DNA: TGTGCCAGCAGCGTAGCGGCGCAGACAAGAGAAGCTTTCTTT.

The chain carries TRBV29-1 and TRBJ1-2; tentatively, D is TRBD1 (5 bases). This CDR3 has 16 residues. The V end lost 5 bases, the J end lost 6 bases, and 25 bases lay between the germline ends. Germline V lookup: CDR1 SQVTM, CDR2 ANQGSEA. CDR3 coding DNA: TGCAGCGTTACCCGGGACGGAGCTTCTCTCTATCATGGCTACACCTTC. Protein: CSVTRDGASLYHGYTF.

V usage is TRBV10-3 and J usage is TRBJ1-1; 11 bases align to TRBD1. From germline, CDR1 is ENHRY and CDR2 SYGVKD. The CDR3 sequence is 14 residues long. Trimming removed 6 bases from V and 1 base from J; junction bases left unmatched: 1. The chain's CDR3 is CAIRGQGENTEAFF. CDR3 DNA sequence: TGTGCCATCAGGGGACAGGGGGAGAACACTGAAGCTTTCTTT.

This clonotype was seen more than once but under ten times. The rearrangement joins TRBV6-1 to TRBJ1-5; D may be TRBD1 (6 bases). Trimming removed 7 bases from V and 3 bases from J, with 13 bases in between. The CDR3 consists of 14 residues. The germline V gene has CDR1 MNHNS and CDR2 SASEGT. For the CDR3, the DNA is TGTGCCAGCAAGGTGGGGGCAGTCAATCAGCCCCAGCATTTT. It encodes CASKVGAVNQPQHF.

This CDR3 reads CSAPAGGTPHQPQHF. CDR3 bases: TGCAGTGCCCCTGCAGGGGGGACGCCCCATCAGCCCCAGCATTTT. The chain has TRBV20-1 and TRBJ1-5; TRBD1 agrees at 7 bases. Germline CDR1 DFQATT, CDR2 SNEGSKA (reference sequence). The V and J ends lost 6 bases and 5 bases, in that order; junction bases with no gene match: 13. This CDR3 contains 15 residues.

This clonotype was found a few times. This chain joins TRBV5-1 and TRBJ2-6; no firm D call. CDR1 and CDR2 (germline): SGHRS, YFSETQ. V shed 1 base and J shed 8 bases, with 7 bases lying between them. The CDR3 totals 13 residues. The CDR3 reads CASSLSASNVLTF. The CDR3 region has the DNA TGCGCCAGCAGCTTGTCTGCATCCAACGTCCTGACTTTC.

The CDR3 region has the DNA TGCAGTGCTAGAGACAGACAGGGAATGGACGAGCAGTACTTC. This translates into CSARDRQGMDEQYF. The V and J genes are TRBV20-1 and TRBJ2-7, with 7 bases matching TRBD1. The length of the CDR3 is 14 residues. Per germline, CDR1 DFQATT and CDR2 SNEGSKA (reference sequence). V lost 0 bases to trimming and J lost 5 bases; unmatched junction nucleotides: 7.

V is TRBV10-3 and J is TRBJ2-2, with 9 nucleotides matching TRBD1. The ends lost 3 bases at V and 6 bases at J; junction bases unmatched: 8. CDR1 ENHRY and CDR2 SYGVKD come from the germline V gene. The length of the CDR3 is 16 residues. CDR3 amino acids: CAISDANRGLSGELFF. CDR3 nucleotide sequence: TGTGCCATCAGTGACGCGAACAGGGGGCTATCCGGGGAGCTGTTTTTT.

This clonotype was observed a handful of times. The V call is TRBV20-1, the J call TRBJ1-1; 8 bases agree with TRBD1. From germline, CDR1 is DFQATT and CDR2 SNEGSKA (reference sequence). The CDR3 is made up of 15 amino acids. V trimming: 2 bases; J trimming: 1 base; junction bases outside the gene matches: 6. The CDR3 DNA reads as TGCAGTGCTAGACAGGGGGCGTCGGGGAACACTGAAGCTTTCTTT. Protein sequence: CSARQGASGNTEAFF.

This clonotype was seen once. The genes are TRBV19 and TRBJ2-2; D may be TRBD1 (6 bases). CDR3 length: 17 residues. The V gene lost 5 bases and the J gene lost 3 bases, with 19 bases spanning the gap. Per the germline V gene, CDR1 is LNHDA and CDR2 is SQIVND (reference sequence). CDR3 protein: CASSPGRGSMDTGELFF. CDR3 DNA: TGTGCCAGTAGTCCCGGCAGGGGTTCCATGGACACCGGGGAGCTGTTTTTT.

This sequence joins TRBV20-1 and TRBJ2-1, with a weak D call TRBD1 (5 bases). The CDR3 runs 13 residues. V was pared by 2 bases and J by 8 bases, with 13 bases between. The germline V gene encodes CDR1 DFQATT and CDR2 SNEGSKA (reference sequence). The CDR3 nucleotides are TGCAGTGCTAGACAGGGAAGATCCCATGAGCAGTTCTTC. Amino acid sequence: CSARQGRSHEQFF.